The 20 T cell receptor beta chains in this list originate from one sample, sequenced in a study of blood T cell repertoires in COVID-19. Libraries were prepared by immunoSEQ multiplex PCR; TCRdb keeps only in-frame clonotypes and omits some of them. The table lists 150,000 to 200,000 clones, approximately 90% of them singletons. Material: peripheral blood. Every receptor here comes from a young man with acute or convalescent COVID-19.

This chain connects TRBV18 to TRBJ2-1; 9 positions agree with TRBD1. Germline V gene data show CDR1 as KGHSH and CDR2 as LQKENI. The CDR3 spans 18 residues. The J segment lost 6 bases and the V segment lost 3 bases, leaving 15 bases of the junction unmatched. The CDR3 loop is CASSPKLTGTGSGNEQFF. DNA for the CDR3: TGTGCCAGCTCACCTAAATTAACCGGGACAGGGAGTGGCAATGAGCAGTTCTTC.

This clone was recorded only once. The chain joins TRBV5-3 to TRBJ2-1; tentatively, D is TRBD1 (5 bases). TRBV5-3 has ORF status, its function being uncertain. This CDR3 is built from 13 residues. Trimming took off 10 bases at V and 4 bases at J, with 15 bases between the two ends. The CDR3: CAHTPGPYNEQFF. The CDR3 region has the DNA TGTGCCCACACCCCAGGGCCATACAATGAGCAGTTCTTC.

The rearrangement joins TRBV28 to TRBJ2-1, with TRBD2 matching over 8 bases. The CDR3 runs to 15 residues. Germline CDR1 reads MDHEN; CDR2 reads SYDVKM. The ends lost 1 base at V and 2 bases at J; junction bases unmatched: 1. The CDR3 nucleotides are TGTGCCAGCAGTTTATACGGGGGGGCCTACAATGAGCAGTTCTTC. Translation: CASSLYGGAYNEQFF.

The chain employs TRBV28 and TRBJ2-2, with D hard to call. Germline V gene data show CDR1 as MDHEN and CDR2 as SYDVKM. The CDR3 loop spans 13 amino acids. Trimming removed 1 base at V and 7 bases at J, with 7 bases between. The CDR3 protein is CASSLSVIGELFF. The CDR3 DNA sequence: TGTGCCAGCAGTTTATCGGTTATCGGGGAGCTGTTTTTT. Combining the CDR3 with reference TRBV28 and TRBJ2-2 gives the whole variable domain DVKVTQSSRYLVKRTGEKVFLECVQDMDHENMFWYRQDPGLGLRLIYFSYDVKMKEKGDIPEGYSVSREKKERFSLILESASTNQTSMYLCASSLSVIGELFFGEGSRLTVL.

The chain couples TRBV12-3 or TRBV12-4 to TRBJ1-2; maybe TRBD1 (5 bases). Trimming stripped 2 bases from V and 8 bases from J, with 12 bases between. The CDR3 has 13 amino acids. As DNA, the CDR3 is TGTGCCAGCAGTTTAAGTCAGGCAGGGGGCTACACCTTC. Translation: CASSLSQAGGYTF.

The chain links TRBV5-4 to TRBJ1-2; D remains ambiguous. Trimming took off 3 bases at V and 5 bases at J, with 11 bases between the two ends. The CDR3 runs to 13 residues. Germline V gene sequence: CDR1 SGHNT, CDR2 YYREEE (reference sequence). In nucleotides, the CDR3 is TGTGCCAGCAGCTCACTGGGAGAATATGGCTACACCTTC. Its translation is CASSSLGEYGYTF.

This chain joins TRBV11-2 and TRBJ2-7; D uncertain. The CDR3 runs 12 residues. V lost 3 bases to trimming and J lost 6 bases, with 9 bases between them. Germline-derived CDR1 and CDR2 are SGHAT and FQNNGV. For the CDR3, the DNA is TGTGCCAGCAGCTTGGGCGTCCTCGAGCAGTACTTC. Translated: CASSLGVLEQYF.

The chain recombines TRBV5-1 with TRBJ2-2; D uncertain. Germline V gene sequence: CDR1 SGHRS, CDR2 YFSETQ. The V and J ends lost 4 bases and 4 bases respectively, with 8 bases between them. CDR3 length equals 13 residues. CDR3 DNA sequence: TGCGCCAGCAGCCGACTCGGCACCGGGGAGCTGTTTTTT. Amino acid sequence: CASSRLGTGELFF.

The table lists this clone with a few counts. The chain links TRBV19 to TRBJ1-6; a possible D gene is TRBD1 (5 bases). The CDR3 has 17 amino acids. With 3 bases removed from V and 0 bases from J, the gap between germline ends came to 12 bases. The germline gives CDR1 LNHDA, CDR2 SQIVND (reference sequence). As DNA, the CDR3 is TGTGCCAGTAGTATTGTAAAGACAGCCTCCTATAATTCACCCCTCCACTTT. Translating gives CASSIVKTASYNSPLHF.

This clone has only one observation. This rearrangement joins TRBV10-1 to TRBJ2-7; tentatively, D is TRBD1 (8 bases). Trimming cost V 9 bases and J 1 base, with 16 bases left between them. The CDR3 contains 14 residues. Germline loops: CDR1 WNHNN, CDR2 SYGVQD (reference sequence). The CDR3: CARKDRGGSYEQYV. CDR3 in DNA: TGCGCCAGAAAAGACAGGGGAGGGTCCTACGAGCAGTACGTC.

A single count supports this clone. This chain joins TRBV27 and TRBJ2-5; TRBD2 matches 8 bases. Per the germline V gene, CDR1 is MNHEY and CDR2 is SMNVEV (reference sequence). The CDR3 is 15 amino acids. V shed 5 bases, J shed 1 base, and the junction held 6 bases outside the gene matches. CDR3 amino acids: CASSGWAGGQETQYF. The CDR3 DNA is TGTGCCAGCAGTGGGTGGGCGGGGGGCCAAGAGACCCAGTACTTC.

The genes are TRBV5-8 and TRBJ2-7, with 7 bases lining up with TRBD2. V shed 6 bases, J shed 4 bases, and the junction held 10 bases outside the gene matches. Germline V gene data show CDR1 as SGHTS and CDR2 as YDEGEE. The CDR3 has 14 amino acids. This CDR3 is CASIRLGGRYEQYF. CDR3 nucleotides: TGTGCCAGCATCCGTCTCGGGGGGAGGTACGAGCAGTACTTC.

The V and J genes are TRBV27 and TRBJ1-4, with 7 nucleotides matching TRBD1. Germline-derived CDR1 and CDR2 are MNHEY and SMNVEV (reference sequence). The junction had 12 bases not matched to a gene; V was cut back by 6 bases and J by 5 bases. The CDR3 runs 16 residues. This CDR3 is CASSRPSGTVNEKLFF. CDR3 sequence (DNA): TGTGCCAGCAGCCGACCCTCCGGGACAGTAAATGAAAAACTGTTTTTT.

The genes are TRBV5-1 and TRBJ2-5, with 8 bases matching TRBD1. The J segment lost 1 base and the V segment lost 4 bases, leaving 6 bases of the junction unmatched. The CDR3 loop spans 15 amino acids. Germline CDR1 SGHRS, CDR2 YFSETQ. Here the CDR3 reads CASSARQGSQETQYF. CDR3 nucleotides: TGCGCCAGCAGCGCCCGACAGGGGTCCCAAGAGACCCAGTACTTC.

Concerning this clone: Other DNA sequences in this specimen translate into the identical CDR3. The V and J genes are TRBV2 and TRBJ1-1, with 11 bases lining up with TRBD1. CDR3 length: 14 amino acids. The V and J ends lost 4 bases and 4 bases, in that order; junction bases with no gene match: 2. Germline-derived CDR1 and CDR2 are SNHLY and FYNNEI. The CDR3 DNA follows: TGTGCCAGCAGTGCCGGGACAGGGGGCACTGAAGCTTTCTTT. Protein product: CASSAGTGGTEAFF.

This chain links TRBV5-1 with TRBJ1-2; TRBD1 matches at 10 bases. Unmatched junction bases numbered 3, after V lost 0 bases and J lost 4 bases. The CDR3 sequence is 15 residues long. Germline loops: CDR1 SGHRS, CDR2 YFSETQ. The DNA for the CDR3 is TGCGCCAGCAGCTTGGAGGGACAGGGGCTCTATGGCTACACCTTC. Protein: CASSLEGQGLYGYTF.

The CDR3 spells CASHTGEVYQPQHF. In DNA, the CDR3 is TGCGCCAGTCATACAGGGGAGGTATATCAGCCCCAGCATTTT. The chain has TRBV10-2 and TRBJ1-5; TRBD1 matches at 7 bases. CDR1 is WSHSY and CDR2 is SAAADI in the germline V gene. Trimming removed 9 bases from V and 5 bases from J; junction bases left unmatched: 10. The CDR3 consists of 14 residues.

CDR3 bases: TGTGCCAGCAGCTTTCACGGGGCAGGGGGTTCACCCCTCCACTTT. It translates to CASSFHGAGGSPLHF. The chain employs TRBV5-4 and TRBJ1-6; 7 bases fit TRBD1. The CDR3 extends over 15 amino acids. Germline trimming cut 2 bases from V and 9 bases from J; bases unmatched to any gene: 8. Germline CDR1 and CDR2: SGHNT and YYREEE (reference sequence).

The chain links TRBV27 to TRBJ1-3; 8 bases fit TRBD1. Germline CDR1 MNHEY, CDR2 SMNVEV (reference sequence). Trimming at V came to 11 bases and at J to 3 bases, leaving 12 bases not matched to a gene. The CDR3 extends over 15 amino acids. The CDR3, as DNA: TGTGCCGGGGGGGGAGGTGGGACAGGTGGAAACACCATATATTTT. This codes for CAGGGGGTGGNTIYF.

V usage is TRBV24-1 and J usage is TRBJ1-1; tentative D call: TRBD1 (6 bases). The germline CDR1 and CDR2 sequences are KGHDR and SFDVKD. This CDR3 is 11 amino acids long. Trimming stripped 9 bases from V and 11 bases from J, with 15 bases between. The CDR3 nucleotides are TGTGCCACCGCGAGCGGGGGCCAGGCTTTCTTT. Amino acids: CATASGGQAFF.